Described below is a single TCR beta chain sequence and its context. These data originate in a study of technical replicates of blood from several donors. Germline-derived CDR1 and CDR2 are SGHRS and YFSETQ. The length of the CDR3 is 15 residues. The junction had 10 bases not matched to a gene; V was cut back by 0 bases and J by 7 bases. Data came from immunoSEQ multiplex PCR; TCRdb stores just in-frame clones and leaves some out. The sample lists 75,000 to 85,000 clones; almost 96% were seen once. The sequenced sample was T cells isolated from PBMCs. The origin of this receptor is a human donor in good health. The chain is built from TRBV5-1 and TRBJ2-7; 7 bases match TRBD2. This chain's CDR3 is CASSLERGVYVEQYF. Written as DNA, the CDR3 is TGCGCCAGCAGCTTGGAACGGGGGGTCTACGTAGAGCAGTACTTC.